What follows are 10 T cell receptor beta chains derived from one specimen sequenced in a study of response to subunit inactivated influenza vaccine. One entry per CDR3 protein results from TCRdb running MiXCR on the RT-PCR reads. The data show about 780,000 distinct CDR3 sequences, around 20% seen once. Sequencing used PBMCs from blood, obtained 5 days after vaccination. These receptors were taken from a man in his forties or fifties who received an inactivated influenza vaccine.

The genes are TRBV24-1 and TRBJ2-5; weak D call: TRBD1 (5 bases). The V end was cut by 5 bases, the J end by 0 bases, with 9 bases between. Germline V CDR1 and CDR2: KGHDR, SFDVKD. The CDR3 totals 14 residues. CDR3: CATSGGRDQETQYF. The CDR3 nucleotides read TGTGCCACCAGTGGGGGCCGGGACCAAGAGACCCAGTACTTC.

This clonotype was counted a few times. This chain joins TRBV27 and TRBJ1-1; 9 bases map to TRBD1. Germline CDR1 reads MNHEY; CDR2 reads SMNVEV (reference sequence). The CDR3 sequence is 14 residues long. V shed 6 bases and J 0 bases; nucleotides not matched to a gene: 2. The CDR3 nucleotides are TGTGCCAGCAGGGGGACAGGGCTGAACACTGAAGCTTTCTTT. This sequence encodes CASRGTGLNTEAFF.

This chain connects TRBV18 to TRBJ2-1; D remains ambiguous. CDR1 and CDR2 (germline): KGHSH, LQKENI. V shed 0 bases and J shed 9 bases, with 12 bases lying between them. This CDR3 is built from 14 residues. The CDR3, as DNA: TGTGCCAGCTCACCACCTTCCCTAGTAGGTGAGCAGTTCTTC. It is translated as CASSPPSLVGEQFF.

This clonotype appeared a few times. The genes are TRBV10-3 and TRBJ2-2; TRBD1 agrees at 12 bases. Looked up from germline, CDR1 is ENHRY and CDR2 is SYGVKD. V trimming: 6 bases; J trimming: 5 bases; junction bases outside the gene matches: 4. The CDR3 has 15 amino acids. The CDR3 reads CAISGTGGSTGELFF. CDR3 DNA sequence: TGTGCCATCAGCGGGACAGGGGGCTCAACCGGGGAGCTGTTTTTT.

Ten or more counts support this clonotype. V and J are TRBV5-1 and TRBJ2-1; the match to TRBD2 covers 7 bases. The V gene's germline CDR1 is SGHRS and CDR2 YFSETQ. The CDR3 loop spans 15 amino acids. V was clipped by 0 bases and J by 4 bases; unmatched bases: 4. CDR3 sequence reads: CASSLDSGAYNEQFF. The CDR3 nucleotides read TGCGCCAGCAGCTTGGACAGCGGGGCATACAATGAGCAGTTCTTC. The full variable domain, in which reference TRBV5-1 and TRBJ2-1 provide the parts outside the CDR3, is KAGVTQTPRYLIKTRGQQVTLSCSPISGHRSVSWYQQTPGQGLQFLFEYFSETQRNKGNFPGRFSGRQFSNSRSEMNVSTLELGDSALYLCASSLDSGAYNEQFFGPGTRLTVL.

This rearrangement joins TRBV20-1 to TRBJ2-3, with 8 positions matching TRBD2. V shed 5 bases, J shed 2 bases, and the junction held 12 bases outside the gene matches. CDR1 and CDR2 (germline): DFQATT, SNEGSKA (reference sequence). The CDR3 is made up of 16 amino acids. The CDR3 loop is CSADGQRGLTTDTQYF. As DNA, the CDR3 is TGCAGTGCTGACGGCCAGCGGGGGCTTACCACAGATACGCAGTATTTT.

This clonotype was picked up a small number of times. CDR3 DNA sequence: TGCAGCGTTTCTGAGGGAAATTCACCCCTCCACTTT. As protein: CSVSEGNSPLHF. V is TRBV29-1 and J is TRBJ1-6; D unresolved. Trimming removed 5 bases at V and 7 bases at J, with 9 bases between. CDR3 size: 12 residues. Per germline, CDR1 SQVTM and CDR2 ANQGSEA.

The chain recombines TRBV9 with TRBJ2-2; TRBD2 agrees at 8 bases. Germline-derived CDR1 and CDR2 are SGDLS and YYNGEE. J was trimmed by 2 bases and V by 0 bases; bases with no gene match: 6. The CDR3 contains 17 residues. The chain's CDR3 is CASSVGRGVLNTGELFF. Here the CDR3 DNA reads TGTGCCAGCAGCGTAGGGCGGGGGGTCCTTAACACCGGGGAGCTGTTTTTT.

In its sample, this clonotype was seen a few times. This chain connects TRBV18 to TRBJ1-4, with 10 nucleotides matching TRBD1. This CDR3 comprises 15 residues. Looked up from germline, CDR1 is KGHSH and CDR2 is LQKENI. V trimming: 0 bases; J trimming: 6 bases; junction bases outside the gene matches: 1. CDR3 sequence reads: CASSPPGTGDEKLFF. In nucleotides, the CDR3 is TGTGCCAGCTCACCACCCGGGACAGGGGATGAAAAACTGTTTTTT.

This clonotype was detected a few times. The CDR3 protein is CASSPWTGENTEAFF. CDR3 DNA: TGTGCCAGCAGCCCATGGACAGGGGAGAACACTGAAGCTTTCTTT. This chain connects TRBV7-9 to TRBJ1-1, with 9 nucleotides matching TRBD1. With V trimmed by 5 bases and J by 1 base, 5 bases remained unmatched. Germline CDR1 and CDR2: SEHNR and FQNEAQ (reference sequence). The CDR3 has 15 residues. The variable domain in full, with the rest retrieved from reference TRBV7-9 and TRBJ1-1, is DTGVSQNPRHKITKRGQNVTFRCDPISEHNRLYWYRQTLGQGPEFLTYFQNEAQLEKSRLLSDRFSAERPKGSFSTLEIQRTEQGDSAMYLCASSPWTGENTEAFFGQGTRLTVV.